This T cell receptor beta chain was recorded in a study of human T cells and chemical hapten exposure (dated by TCRdb to about 2021). At the level of the whole study: For sensitization, 2% DPC in acetone was applied to a roughly 2 cm by roughly 2 cm area of upper inner arm skin. Throughout the roughly 25-week study period, patients were also given weekly therapeutic DPC doses on the scalp. Patch testing on the upper back used Finn chambers containing 0.01% DPC, with scoring done after 6 days according to International Contact Dermatitis Research Group standards. The patient cohort, mostly female, included alopecia areata with under or over 50% scalp involvement, alopecia totalis and alopecia universalis. Libraries were pooled for sequencing, and variation in per-sample TCR yields was attributed mainly to small differences in library volumes within the pool. This study followed changes in the peripheral blood TCR repertoire in vivo during primary and secondary sensitization of alopecia patients to the hapten diphenylcyclopropenone (DPC). Patient blood was sampled pre-sensitization (week 0) and at 2, 6 and about 24 weeks after DPC sensitization. About 29 alopecia patients gave blood for TCR sequencing at one to four time points (pre-sensitization, 2, 6 and 24 weeks). Results the study describes overall, beyond this receptor: Repeated subsampling changed both the strength of the expansion versus patch-test correlation and the threshold at which the correlation became significant. DPC sensitization did not change how many TCRs were above 1 in 1000 frequency, and no evidence was found of alterations in global repertoire structure. Expanded TCRs formed significantly more large CDR3 similarity clusters than pre-sensitization or healthy control sets, consistent with antigen-driven responses. Because all patients had alopecia, a presumed autoimmune disease, the immune response of the patients might differ from that of healthy individuals. The number of PT1 expanded TCRs positively correlated with patch test score, significant at thresholds 8, 16 and 32 but not 4.

In the paper's terms, the time point label means: patch test 2, 6 weeks after DPC sensitization. The treatment or condition label, as the study defines it: therapeutic diphenylcyclopropenone sensitization with weekly scalp DPC. Blood at each patch-test visit was drawn before the patch test was applied. Patients were considered eligible if aged 18 to 70, diagnosed with alopecia and deemed suitable for DPC therapy, and patients were excluded if pregnant. Unfractionated whole blood was collected in Tempus Blood RNA tubes, and total RNA was extracted from that blood. This clonotype turned up a few times. Its antigen remains undetermined. No per-base quality is available; no much larger clone lies one base away. The library was built by means of RACE. The instrument was a NextSeq 500. During library preparation, unique molecular identifiers were attached to individual cDNA molecules so that TCRs could be counted quantitatively and reproducibly. Both TCR alpha and TCR beta chains were sequenced from each blood RNA sample. Concerning the study's data processing: A median of about 100,000 TCRs per sample was observed, with a range of roughly 23,224 to 700,000. The Decombinator software suite was used to annotate the V, J and CDR3 of the TCR reads. For PS versus PT1 abundance plots, all samples were subsampled to the same number of TCRs (28,000). TCRs were defined as expanded if absent before sensitization and observed at least eight times at the 2-week time point. TCRdb trimmed the raw reads at Q25, called clones with MiXCR and kept productive beta chains. Identical CDR3 protein sequences are pooled into one entry, listed with their most common genes and DNA. TCRdb, rather than the study authors, made the V and J calls. Across this sample there are roughly 94,000 distinct CDR3 sequences, with 9% to 9.5% seen only once. More than 2% of the sample rests with the top ten.

This receptor was identified in a woman aged 40 to 55 with alopecia areata. Some clones in this sample may be carry-over from other donors' samples. The sequences come from whole blood, collected in connection with sensitization to the hapten diphenylcyclopropenone (DPC).

This receptor carries the CDR3 CASSPGQGWNEQFF. The sequenced DNA is TGTGCCAGTAGTCCTGGACAGGGATGGAATGAGCAGTTCTTC. The sequence is built from TRBV19 and TRBJ2-1, with TRBD1 matching 8 junction bases. From V the trimming removes 5 bases and from J it removes 7 bases, while the gene matches leave 7 bases of the junction unaccounted for. In the germline V gene (reference sequence), CDR1 corresponds to LNHDA and CDR2 to SQIVND. There are 14 amino acids in the CDR3, from cysteine to phenylalanine inclusive. Only CDR3 DNA remains: 42 bases, in frame from the first base.